This TCR beta chain came from a study of blood T cell repertoires in COVID-19. For the study at large: Samples taken during acute and convalescent COVID-19 were collected in the United States, Italy and Spain. Sources were T cells, B-cell-depleted T cells, or PBMCs; the material itself was cDNA or gDNA.

Authors' processing steps: Nucleated cell counts were estimated from reference gene primer amplification. Some clones are missing from TCRdb's copy, which holds only in-frame ones; the method was immunoSEQ multiplex PCR. V, J and clone size were drawn from that table, and D and trimming were deduced from the DNA. The repertoire has about 180,000 clones, 86% of them found once; the top ten carry more than 20%. V was shortened by 5 bases and J by 1 base, with 11 bases between the two germline ends. CDR3 length: 14 residues. The germline gives CDR1 KGHSH, CDR2 LQKENI. The V call is TRBV18, the J call TRBJ1-1; D possibly corresponds to TRBD1 (5 bases). The sequenced sample consisted of peripheral blood. This TCR came from a man between 65 and 80 years old with active or convalescent COVID-19. The CDR3 DNA follows: TGTGCCAGCTCATTTATTGGGGCGAACACTGAAGCTTTCTTT. Protein product: CASSFIGANTEAFF. The full variable domain, its missing parts supplied by reference TRBV18 and TRBJ1-1, is NAGVMQNPRHLVRRRGQEARLRCSPMKGHSHVYWYRQLPEEGLKFMVYLQKENIIDESGMPKERFSAEFPKEGPSILRIQQVVRGDSAAYFCASSFIGANTEAFFGQGTRLTVV.